Given below is one TCR beta chain in context. TCRdb itself ran the 5' RACE reads through MiXCR, one entry per CDR3 protein. Of about 82,000 distinct CDR3 sequences in the sample, about 13% were seen once. The data originate from a study of early T cells in non-severe SARS-CoV-2 infection. The CDR3 is 16 amino acids. Germline V gene sequence: CDR1 LGHNA, CDR2 YNFKEQ. The junction had 11 bases not matched to a gene; V was cut back by 4 bases and J by 6 bases. Source material: whole blood. The sequence was obtained from an adult who was a healthcare worker with PCR-confirmed SARS-CoV-2 infection or an uninfected control (not recorded which). The chain recombines TRBV4-2 with TRBJ2-4; 8 positions match TRBD2. The CDR3 loop reads CASSRMIPGLGNIQYF. DNA for the CDR3: TGTGCCAGCAGCCGTATGATTCCGGGACTAGGAAACATTCAGTACTTC.